This TCR beta chain was observed in a study of T-cell memory formation after mild COVID-19. Study-level information: Clustering of TCRs was largely donor specific.

V was cut by 4 bases and J by 5 bases, with 15 bases left in between. CDR1 and CDR2 from the germline V gene are SGHDT and YYEEEE. This CDR3 is built from 14 residues. Via MiXCR, TCRdb re-called the 5' RACE reads, giving one row per CDR3 protein. The sample carries approximately 440,000 distinct CDR3 sequences, 20% recorded once. Whole-study findings and limits: A balance of CD4 and CD8 characterized clones contracting day 15 to 85, whereas later expanders leaned CD4+.

This clonotype was detected a few times. Its antigen is as yet unknown. This chain links TRBV5-6 with TRBJ2-5; the D gene could be TRBD1 or TRBD2 (5 bases each). The receptor's source is an adult woman who had mild COVID-19 (a few samples of this study predate the infection). Cell type and time point are not known. Sequencing was carried out using PBMCs or a T cell subset sorted from them (not recorded which). The CDR3 reads CASSRRGREETQYF. CDR3 bases: TGTGCCAGCAGCAGGAGAGGCAGGGAGGAGACCCAGTACTTC.